These 3 T cell receptor beta chains were sequenced from one sample in a study of T cell repertoires in cytomegalovirus infection. No antigen has been identified for these receptors. One entry per CDR3 protein results from TCRdb running MiXCR on the reads. Here the sample spans roughly 800,000 distinct CDR3 sequences, about 28% being singletons. The specimen was cultured CD8+ T cells from PBMCs, collected from culture after CMV antigen stimulation. These receptors were taken from a human donor in good health (CMV status not recorded). Some clones in this sample may be carry-over from other donors' samples.

The V and J genes are TRBV14 and TRBJ2-1, with D perhaps matching TRBD2 (7 bases). Germline-derived CDR1 and CDR2 are SGHDN and FVKESK. V was trimmed by 4 bases and J by 5 bases, leaving 33 bases between them. The CDR3 contains 21 residues. The CDR3 region has the DNA TGTGCCAGCAGCCCGAGGGGGAAAGGGGCGGGGGTGATCAATTTGGACAATGAGCAGTTCTTC. Encoded protein: CASSPRGKGAGVINLDNEQFF.

V gene TRBV2 combines with J gene TRBJ2-1; D is possibly TRBD1 (5 bases). V lost 0 bases and J 7 bases, leaving 16 bases between the germline ends. The CDR3 is 16 amino acids. Germline-derived CDR1 and CDR2 are SNHLY and FYNNEI. The CDR3 loop reads CASSEAIGALGNEQFF. In nucleotides, the CDR3 is TGTGCCAGCAGTGAAGCGATAGGGGCCCTCGGGAATGAGCAGTTCTTC.

This clonotype was seen a handful of times. The chain couples TRBV6-6 to TRBJ2-7, with D perhaps matching TRBD2 (5 bases). CDR3 size: 10 residues. Germline lookup yields CDR1 MNHNY and CDR2 SVGAGI (reference sequence). This CDR3 reads CAVGAYEQYV. The CDR3 nucleotides are TGTGCTGTCGGGGCCTACGAGCAGTACGTC.